This entry is about one T cell receptor beta chain. The sample comes from a study of T cell responses to AZD1222 COVID-19 vaccine. The method was immunoSEQ multiplex PCR; TCRdb's version includes in-frame clones alone and lacks a portion of them. The repertoire holds around 120,000 clones, roughly 91% seen once, with more than 4.5% in the top ten. The germline V gene has CDR1 SGHTA and CDR2 FQGNSA. The ends lost 5 bases at V and 0 bases at J; junction bases unmatched: 8. The CDR3 sequence is 18 residues long. The rearrangement joins TRBV7-2 to TRBJ2-1; TRBD2 agrees at 12 bases. The input for sequencing was peripheral blood, taken 28 days after the second AZD1222 dose. This TCR came from an adult who received the AZD1222 COVID-19 vaccine. CDR3 loop: CASSTPLAGGGSYNEQFF. DNA of the CDR3: TGTGCCAGCAGCACCCCCCTAGCGGGGGGGGGCTCCTACAATGAGCAGTTCTTC.